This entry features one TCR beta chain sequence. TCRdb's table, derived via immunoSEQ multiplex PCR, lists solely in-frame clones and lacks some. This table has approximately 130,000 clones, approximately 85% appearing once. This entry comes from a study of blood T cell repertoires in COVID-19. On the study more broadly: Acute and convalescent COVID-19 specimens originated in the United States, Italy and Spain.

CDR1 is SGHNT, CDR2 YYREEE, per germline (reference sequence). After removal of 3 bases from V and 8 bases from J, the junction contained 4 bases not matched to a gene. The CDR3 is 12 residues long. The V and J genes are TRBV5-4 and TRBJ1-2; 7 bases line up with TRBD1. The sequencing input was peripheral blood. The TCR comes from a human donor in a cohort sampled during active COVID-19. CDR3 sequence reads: CASSSDRWGYTF. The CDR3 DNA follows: TGTGCCAGCAGCTCGGACAGGTGGGGCTACACCTTC.